The 14 T cell receptor beta chains below all came from one sample that was sequenced in a study of blood T cell repertoires in COVID-19. Generated by immunoSEQ multiplex PCR, the TCRdb table keeps only in-frame clones and is missing some. The sample has 150,000 or so clones, about 92% seen once. Sequences were obtained from peripheral blood. The receptors come from a man in his thirties or forties with COVID-19, enrolled during active disease.

This clone was detected only a few times. The J gene is TRBJ2-2, the V gene TRBV6-5, with TRBD2 matching 10 bases. The CDR3 has 16 residues. With 2 bases clipped from V and 7 bases from J, the junction kept 7 bases outside the gene matches. The germline CDR1 and CDR2 sequences are MNHEY and SVGAGI. The CDR3 DNA is TGTGCCAGCAGTTACACCGCTAGCGGGGGAATCGGGGAGCTGTTTTTT. It encodes CASSYTASGGIGELFF.

This clone was detected once. The V call is TRBV29-1, the J call TRBJ1-2; TRBD1 aligns across 12 bases. Germline V gene lookup returns CDR1 SQVTM and CDR2 ANQGSEA. The CDR3 contains 19 residues. The J segment lost 5 bases and the V segment lost 0 bases, leaving 16 bases of the junction unmatched. The CDR3 loop is CSVEDVGGTGGAQGYGYTF. The CDR3 DNA reads TGCAGCGTTGAAGATGTCGGTGGGACAGGGGGCGCACAAGGGTATGGCTACACCTTC.

The chain joins TRBV6-6 to TRBJ1-1; 11 positions agree with TRBD1. There are 15 residues in the CDR3. CDR1 and CDR2 from the germline V gene are MNHNY and SVGAGI (reference sequence). V trimming: 0 bases; J trimming: 5 bases; junction bases outside the gene matches: 2. The CDR3 nucleotides are TGTGCCAGCAGTTACTCGGACAGGGGGCGAACTGAAGCTTTCTTT. As protein: CASSYSDRGRTEAFF.

The chain combines TRBV7-6 with TRBJ2-1; 10 bases agree with TRBD1. Germline V gives CDR1 SGHVS, CDR2 FNYEAQ. Germline trimming cut 2 bases from V and 6 bases from J; bases unmatched to any gene: 10. This CDR3 has 17 residues. The CDR3 spells CASSLLIPGQGINEQFF. The CDR3 nucleotides are TGTGCCAGCAGCTTACTTATCCCGGGACAGGGGATCAATGAGCAGTTCTTC.

The J gene is TRBJ1-1, the V gene TRBV30; 8 bases agree with TRBD1. Germline loops: CDR1 GTSNPN, CDR2 SVGIG (reference sequence). The length of the CDR3 is 13 residues. The CDR3 DNA reads TGTGCTGAGACAGGGGACTTGAACACTGAAGCTTTCTTT. Encoded protein: CAETGDLNTEAFF.

V gene TRBV7-3 combines with J gene TRBJ2-7, with TRBD2 matching 7 bases. This CDR3 is built from 14 residues. Germline assignment: CDR1 SGHTA and CDR2 FQGTGA. V gave up 3 bases and J gave up 6 bases; unmatched junction bases: 8. The CDR3 DNA sequence: TGTGCCAGCAGCTTGTCCGGTTCTAGCGGCGAGCAGTACTTC. This gives the protein CASSLSGSSGEQYF.

A single count supports this clone. The V call is TRBV18, the J call TRBJ1-1, with unresolved D. V lost 6 bases to trimming and J lost 4 bases, with 21 bases between them. The CDR3 runs 16 residues. CDR1 KGHSH and CDR2 LQKENI come from the germline V gene. The CDR3 sequence is CASSLGGVFGRTEAFF. CDR3 DNA sequence: TGTGCCAGCTCTCTCGGAGGAGTGTTTGGGCGCACTGAAGCTTTCTTT.

This clone was seen a single time. This chain connects TRBV7-2 to TRBJ1-4; D is possibly TRBD1 (5 bases). The CDR3 sequence is 16 residues long. From germline, CDR1 is SGHTA and CDR2 FQGNSA. Trimming left V 5 bases short and J 2 bases short, with 15 bases between. The CDR3 sequence: CASSPFRRGTNEKLFF. DNA of the CDR3: TGTGCCAGCAGCCCCTTTCGGAGGGGCACTAATGAAAAACTGTTTTTT.

This chain connects TRBV5-1 to TRBJ2-1, with 7 bases that match TRBD2. CDR3 length: 14 amino acids. Per germline, CDR1 SGHRS and CDR2 YFSETQ. J gave up 5 bases and V 4 bases, and 6 bases lay outside the gene matches. The CDR3 nucleotides read TGCGCCAGCAGCCGGCCGGGGGGAGACAATGAGCAGTTCTTC. Translated: CASSRPGGDNEQFF.

The chain carries TRBV5-6 and TRBJ1-1; the D gene is possibly TRBD1 (6 bases). Germline CDR1 reads SGHDT; CDR2 reads YYEEEE. V was cut by 5 bases and J by 3 bases, with 14 bases left in between. This CDR3 contains 14 residues. CDR3 sequence: CASRELNRDTEAFF. In nucleotides, the CDR3 is TGTGCCAGCAGGGAACTCAACAGGGACACTGAAGCTTTCTTT.

This rearrangement joins TRBV6-5 to TRBJ1-3; 8 bases are a match to TRBD1. This CDR3 comprises 15 residues. CDR1 and CDR2 from the germline V gene are MNHEY and SVGAGI. V lost 10 bases and J lost 4; bases outside the gene matches: 12. The CDR3 nucleotides read TGTGCCACCGCCTGGCAGGGGGCTCCAGGAAACACCATATATTTT. It translates to CATAWQGAPGNTIYF.

V and J are TRBV15 and TRBJ1-4; 7 bases are a match to TRBD1. CDR1 is LNHNV, CDR2 YYDKDF, per germline (reference sequence). There are 16 residues in the CDR3. With V trimmed by 1 base and J by 4 bases, 6 bases remained unmatched. CDR3: CATSRGGAGGNEKLFF. CDR3 coding DNA: TGTGCCACCAGCAGAGGGGGGGCAGGGGGTAATGAAAAACTGTTTTTT. The variable domain in full, completed from reference TRBV15 and TRBJ1-4, reads DAMVIQNPRYQVTQFGKPVTLSCSQTLNHNVMYWYQQKSSQAPKLLFHYYDKDFNNEADTPDNFQSRRPNTSFCFLDIRSPGLGDTAMYLCATSRGGAGGNEKLFFGSGTQLSVL.

In nucleotides, the CDR3 is TGCGCCAGCAGCCAAGAGTGGGACTCCGGGGAGGGGTACTATAATTCACCCCTCCACTTT. Its protein product is CASSQEWDSGEGYYNSPLHF. The chain is built from TRBV4-3 and TRBJ1-6; tentatively, D is TRBD1 (5 bases). Between the trimmed V and J ends, which lost 0 bases and 3 bases, there was a span of 21 bases. The length of the CDR3 is 20 residues. The germline V gene encodes CDR1 LGHNA and CDR2 YSLEER.

The chain recombines TRBV3-1 (or the pseudogene TRBV3-2) with TRBJ2-3; 9 nucleotides align to TRBD1. Germline CDR1 is LGHDT and CDR2 is YNNKEL (reference sequence). J was trimmed by 4 bases and V by 3 bases; bases with no gene match: 5. The CDR3 extends over 15 amino acids. As DNA, the CDR3 is TGTGCCAGCAGCCAGAGGGGACAGGGCTCAGATACGCAGTATTTT. It yields the protein CASSQRGQGSDTQYF.